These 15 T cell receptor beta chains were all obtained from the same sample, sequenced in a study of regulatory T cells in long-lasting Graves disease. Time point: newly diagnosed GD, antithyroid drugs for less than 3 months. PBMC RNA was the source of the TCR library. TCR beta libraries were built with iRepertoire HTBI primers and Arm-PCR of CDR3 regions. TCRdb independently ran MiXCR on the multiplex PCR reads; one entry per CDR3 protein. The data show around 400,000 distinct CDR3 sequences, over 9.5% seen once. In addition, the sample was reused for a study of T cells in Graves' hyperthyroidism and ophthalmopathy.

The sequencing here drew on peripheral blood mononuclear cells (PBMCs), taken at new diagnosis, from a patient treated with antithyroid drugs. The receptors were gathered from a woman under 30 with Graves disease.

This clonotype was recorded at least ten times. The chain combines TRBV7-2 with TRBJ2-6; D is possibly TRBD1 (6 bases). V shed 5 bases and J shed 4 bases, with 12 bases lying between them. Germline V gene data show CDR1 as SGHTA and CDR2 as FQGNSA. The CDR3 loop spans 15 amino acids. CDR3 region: CASSRQERGANVLTF. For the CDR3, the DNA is TGTGCCAGCAGCCGACAGGAGCGGGGGGCCAACGTCCTGACTTTC.

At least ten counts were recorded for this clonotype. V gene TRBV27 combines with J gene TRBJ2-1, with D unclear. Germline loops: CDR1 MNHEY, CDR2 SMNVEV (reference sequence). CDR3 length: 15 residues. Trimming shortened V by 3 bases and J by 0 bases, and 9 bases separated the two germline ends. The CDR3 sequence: CASSLAVSSYNEQFF. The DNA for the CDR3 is TGTGCCAGCAGTTTGGCGGTCTCCTCCTACAATGAGCAGTTCTTC.

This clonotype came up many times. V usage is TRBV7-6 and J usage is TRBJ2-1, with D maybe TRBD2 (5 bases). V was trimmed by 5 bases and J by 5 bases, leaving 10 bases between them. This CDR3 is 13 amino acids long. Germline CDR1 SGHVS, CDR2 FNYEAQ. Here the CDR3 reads CASSGVGDNEQFF. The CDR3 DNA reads TGTGCCAGCAGCGGAGTGGGAGACAATGAGCAGTTCTTC.

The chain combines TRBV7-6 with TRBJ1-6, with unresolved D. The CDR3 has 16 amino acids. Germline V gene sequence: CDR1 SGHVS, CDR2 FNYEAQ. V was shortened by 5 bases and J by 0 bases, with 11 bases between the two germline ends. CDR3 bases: TGTGCCAGCAGCCAAAGACCCAGCTCCTATAATTCACCCCTCCACTTT. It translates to CASSQRPSSYNSPLHF.

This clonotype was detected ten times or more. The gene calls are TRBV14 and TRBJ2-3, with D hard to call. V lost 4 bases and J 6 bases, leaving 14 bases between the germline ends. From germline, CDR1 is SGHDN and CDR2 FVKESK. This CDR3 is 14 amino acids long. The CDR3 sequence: CASSPLVGWDTQYF. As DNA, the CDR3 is TGTGCCAGCAGCCCCTTGGTGGGCTGGGATACGCAGTATTTT. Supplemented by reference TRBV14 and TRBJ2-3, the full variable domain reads EAGVTQFPSHSVIEKGQTVTLRCDPISGHDNLYWYRRVMGKEIKFLLHFVKESKQDESGMPNNRFLAERTGGTYSTLKVQPAELEDSGVYFCASSPLVGWDTQYFGPGTRLTVL.

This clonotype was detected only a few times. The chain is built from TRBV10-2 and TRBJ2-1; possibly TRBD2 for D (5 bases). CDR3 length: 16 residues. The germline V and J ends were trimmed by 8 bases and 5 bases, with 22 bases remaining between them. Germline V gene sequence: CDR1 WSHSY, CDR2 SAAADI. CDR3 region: CASLPEGPYYHNEQFF. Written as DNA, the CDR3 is TGCGCCAGCCTCCCCGAGGGCCCCTACTATCACAATGAGCAGTTCTTC.

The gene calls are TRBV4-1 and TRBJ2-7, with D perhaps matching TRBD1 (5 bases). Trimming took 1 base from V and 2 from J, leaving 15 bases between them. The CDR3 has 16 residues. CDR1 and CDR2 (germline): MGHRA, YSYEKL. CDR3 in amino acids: CASSQGQRPFTYEQYF. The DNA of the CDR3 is TGCGCCAGCAGCCAAGGACAGAGGCCCTTCACCTACGAGCAGTACTTC.

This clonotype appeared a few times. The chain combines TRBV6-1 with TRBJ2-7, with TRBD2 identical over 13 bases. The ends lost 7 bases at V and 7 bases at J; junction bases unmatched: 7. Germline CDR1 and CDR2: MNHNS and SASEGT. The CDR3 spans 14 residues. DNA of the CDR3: TGTGCCAGCACCCTGGGACTAGCGGGAAGGGAGCAGTACTTC. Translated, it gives CASTLGLAGREQYF.

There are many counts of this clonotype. The CDR3 sequence: CAISESPGARGYGYTF. Written as DNA, the CDR3 is TGTGCCATCAGTGAGTCTCCAGGGGCCCGAGGGTATGGCTACACCTTC. The chain has TRBV10-3 and TRBJ1-2; TRBD1 might be the D (6 bases). Germline values: CDR1 ENHRY, CDR2 SYGVKD. The CDR3 is made up of 16 amino acids. V lost 0 bases and J lost 5, with 16 bases in between.

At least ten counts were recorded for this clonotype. CDR3 DNA sequence: TGTGCCATCAGTGAGTCAGTTTTAGACAGGGGGGCAGATACGCAGTATTTT. Its protein product is CAISESVLDRGADTQYF. This sequence joins TRBV10-3 and TRBJ2-3, with TRBD1 matching over 9 bases. Looked up from germline, CDR1 is ENHRY and CDR2 is SYGVKD. The CDR3 has 17 residues. V lost 0 bases, J lost 4 bases, and 8 bases stayed unmatched.

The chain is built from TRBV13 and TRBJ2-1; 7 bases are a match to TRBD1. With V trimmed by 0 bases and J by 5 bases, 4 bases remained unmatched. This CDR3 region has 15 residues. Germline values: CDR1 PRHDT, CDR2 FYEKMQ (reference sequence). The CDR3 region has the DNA TGTGCCAGCAGCTTAGGGGGACAGCCTAACAATGAGCAGTTCTTC. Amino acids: CASSLGGQPNNEQFF.

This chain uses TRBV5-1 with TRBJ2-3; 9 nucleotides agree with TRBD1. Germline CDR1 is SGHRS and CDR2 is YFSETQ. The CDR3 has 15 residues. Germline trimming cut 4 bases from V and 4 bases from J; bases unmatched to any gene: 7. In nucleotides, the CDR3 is TGCGCCAGCAGCCACGGGACAGGGAGGGCAGATACGCAGTATTTT. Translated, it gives CASSHGTGRADTQYF.

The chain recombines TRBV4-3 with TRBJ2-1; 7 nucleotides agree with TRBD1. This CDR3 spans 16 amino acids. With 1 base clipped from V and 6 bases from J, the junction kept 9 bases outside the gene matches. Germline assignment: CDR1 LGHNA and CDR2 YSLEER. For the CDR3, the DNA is TGCGCCAGCAGCCAAGCAACCGGACAGGTGGGCAATGAGCAGTTCTTC. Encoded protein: CASSQATGQVGNEQFF.

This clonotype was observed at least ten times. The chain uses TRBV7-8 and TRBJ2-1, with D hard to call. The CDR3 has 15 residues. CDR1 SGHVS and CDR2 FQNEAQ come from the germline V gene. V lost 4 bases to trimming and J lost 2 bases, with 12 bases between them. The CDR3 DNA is TGTGCCAGCAGCTCGACTCTAGGGACCTACAATGAGCAGTTCTTC. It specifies CASSSTLGTYNEQFF.

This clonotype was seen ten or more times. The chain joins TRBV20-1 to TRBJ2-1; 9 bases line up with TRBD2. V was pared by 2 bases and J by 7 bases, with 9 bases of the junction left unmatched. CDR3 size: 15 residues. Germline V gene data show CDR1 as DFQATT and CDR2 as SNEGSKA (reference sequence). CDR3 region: CSARKTSGPGNEQFF. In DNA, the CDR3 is TGCAGTGCTAGAAAGACTAGCGGACCAGGGAATGAGCAGTTCTTC.